These 24 T cell receptor beta chains were sequenced from one sample in a study of T cells in localized non-small cell lung cancer. Method: immunoSEQ multiplex PCR; TCRdb's copy keeps in-frame clones and lacks some. Counted here are over 20,000 clones, approximately 83% occurring once; the ten biggest clones make up 5.8%. The sample here was peripheral blood, taken before any cancer treatment. The receptor source for this set is a male donor aged 60 or over with stage II squamous cell lung carcinoma.

This chain connects TRBV29-1 to TRBJ2-3, with D maybe TRBD2 (5 bases). With 4 bases removed from V and 0 bases from J, the gap between germline ends came to 8 bases. This CDR3 has 13 amino acids. Looked up from germline, CDR1 is SQVTM and CDR2 is ANQGSEA. The CDR3 region is CSVGGVSTDTQYF. The DNA for the CDR3 is TGCAGCGTTGGGGGAGTGAGCACAGATACGCAGTATTTT.

This clone was recorded only once. This sequence joins TRBV15 and TRBJ2-2; D is perhaps TRBD1 or TRBD2 (6 bases each). The V end lost 2 bases, the J end lost 7 bases, and 11 bases lay between the germline ends. Germline CDR1 and CDR2: LNHNV and YYDKDF (reference sequence). This CDR3 contains 14 residues. The CDR3 region is CATSRSRGVGELFF. The CDR3 nucleotides are TGTGCCACCAGCAGATCAAGGGGGGTCGGGGAGCTGTTTTTT.

The rearrangement uses TRBV16 and TRBJ2-5; D uncertain. The ends were cut back, 4 bases at V and 2 bases at J, with 5 bases in the middle. CDR1 and CDR2 (germline): KGHSY, FQNENV. The CDR3 covers 12 residues. In DNA, the CDR3 is TGTGCCAGCAGCCCTCATCAAGAGACCCAGTACTTC. This sequence encodes CASSPHQETQYF.

This rearrangement joins TRBV4-1 to TRBJ1-5, with D perhaps matching TRBD1 (6 bases). In germline, CDR1 is MGHRA, CDR2 YSYEKL. The V gene lost 4 bases and the J gene lost 7 bases, with 17 bases spanning the gap. The CDR3 is 15 amino acids. The CDR3 DNA reads as TGCGCCAGCAGCCTACAGGGAGTTAAGGGGCAGCCCCAGCATTTT. Its translation is CASSLQGVKGQPQHF.

The CDR3 spells CASSLEGVGYGYTF. In nucleotides, the CDR3 is TGTGCCAGCAGCTTAGAAGGGGTTGGCTATGGCTACACCTTC. The chain recombines TRBV7-2 with TRBJ1-2; TRBD1 is a possible D gene (5 bases). The V end lost 1 base, the J end lost 4 bases, and 10 bases lay between the germline ends. The CDR3 spans 14 residues. Per germline, CDR1 SGHTA and CDR2 FQGNSA.

This chain joins TRBV6-5 and TRBJ1-2; no firm D call. From germline, CDR1 is MNHEY and CDR2 SVGAGI. Trimming took off 6 bases at V and 8 bases at J, with 16 bases between the two ends. This CDR3 is built from 13 residues. DNA for the CDR3: TGTGCCAGCAGGGACCCCTTCGGTCAGGGCTACACCTTC. This translates into CASRDPFGQGYTF.

The chain has TRBV5-5 and TRBJ1-5, with no clear D. Trimming stripped 3 bases from V and 7 bases from J, with 11 bases between. CDR1 SGHKS and CDR2 YYEKEE come from the germline V gene (reference sequence). CDR3 size: 13 residues. The chain's CDR3 is CASSSFVYQPQHF. CDR3 coding DNA: TGTGCCAGCAGCTCATTTGTATACCAGCCCCAGCATTTT.

This sequence joins TRBV9 and TRBJ2-1; D possibly corresponds to TRBD2 (6 bases). The CDR3 runs 14 residues. Germline V gene lookup returns CDR1 SGDLS and CDR2 YYNGEE. The ends were cut back, 0 bases at V and 7 bases at J, with 11 bases in the middle. The CDR3 DNA reads as TGTGCCAGCAGCGTAGTTGGGACTCCTAATGAGCAGTTCTTC. Amino acids: CASSVVGTPNEQFF. The complete variable domain, with remaining parts taken from reference TRBV9 and TRBJ2-1, reads DSGVTQTPKHLITATGQRVTLRCSPRSGDLSVYWYQQSLDQGLQFLIQYYNGEERAKGNILERFSAQQFPDLHSELNLSSLELGDSALYFCASSVVGTPNEQFFGPGTRLTVL.

The chain carries TRBV19 and TRBJ1-2; TRBD1 matches at 9 bases. The V gene end was trimmed by 4 bases and the J gene end by 6 bases; junction bases not matched to a gene: 15. The germline V gene encodes CDR1 LNHDA and CDR2 SQIVND (reference sequence). The CDR3 extends over 17 amino acids. Written as DNA, the CDR3 is TGTGCCAGTAGTACTCCACAGGGGGCGGTGATCCGAGATGGCTACACCTTC. Its translation is CASSTPQGAVIRDGYTF.

In this sample, this clone turned up a few times. This chain connects TRBV2 to TRBJ2-7, with 8 bases matching TRBD2. This CDR3 region has 15 residues. The V and J ends lost 7 bases and 3 bases, in that order; junction bases with no gene match: 11. Germline loops: CDR1 SNHLY, CDR2 FYNNEI. CDR3 loop: CASTLFSGINYEQYF. CDR3 nucleotide sequence: TGTGCCAGCACCCTGTTTAGCGGGATAAACTACGAGCAGTACTTC.

V and J are TRBV4-2 and TRBJ2-1; D unresolved. CDR1 is LGHNA, CDR2 YNFKEQ, per germline. There are 12 residues in the CDR3. The V end lost 1 base, the J end lost 7 bases, and 5 bases lay between the germline ends. The CDR3 region is CASSQGRNEQFF. The DNA of the CDR3 is TGTGCCAGCAGCCAAGGGCGGAATGAGCAGTTCTTC.

The chain has TRBV7-2 and TRBJ2-1; no clear D gene. There are 16 residues in the CDR3. Trimming pared 5 bases from V and 5 bases from J, leaving 19 bases between. Germline V gene sequence: CDR1 SGHTA, CDR2 FQGNSA. Here the CDR3 DNA reads TGTGCCAGCAGCAATAAAGTAGGTGCCGGCAACAATGAGCAGTTCTTC. It codes for CASSNKVGAGNNEQFF.

The chain joins TRBV6-1 to TRBJ2-7, with TRBD2 matching 11 bases. Germline assignment: CDR1 MNHNS and CDR2 SASEGT. This CDR3 has 15 residues. Trimming cost V 2 bases and J 3 bases; bases outside gene matches: 3. The chain's CDR3 is CASSEILAGDYEQYF. For the CDR3, the DNA is TGTGCCAGCAGTGAAATACTAGCGGGAGACTACGAGCAGTACTTC.

The rearrangement uses TRBV15 and TRBJ1-2, with 9 bases lining up with TRBD1. CDR1 is LNHNV and CDR2 is YYDKDF in the germline V gene (reference sequence). J lost 6 bases, V lost 4 bases, and 6 bases had no gene match. The CDR3 is 14 residues long. This CDR3 reads CATSTNRGRDGYTF. For the CDR3, the DNA is TGTGCCACCAGCACAAACAGGGGGCGTGATGGCTACACCTTC.

The chain carries TRBV10-2 and TRBJ1-2, with TRBD1 matching over 7 bases. V lost 5 bases, J lost 1 base, and 4 bases stayed unmatched. Germline CDR1 reads WSHSY; CDR2 reads SAAADI. The CDR3 has 14 residues. The CDR3 coding sequence is TGCGCCAGCAGTCCGGACAGGAGTAACTATGGCTACACCTTC. Amino acid sequence: CASSPDRSNYGYTF.

The chain links TRBV7-8 to TRBJ2-7; D possibly corresponds to TRBD1 (6 bases). The CDR3 is 16 amino acids. Deletions cut 5 bases from V and 2 bases from J, with 19 bases between. CDR1 and CDR2 (germline): SGHVS, FQNEAQ. Here the CDR3 reads CASSPKAGVATYEQYF. As DNA, the CDR3 is TGTGCCAGCAGCCCGAAAGCAGGGGTAGCTACCTACGAGCAGTACTTC.

The chain combines TRBV5-1 with TRBJ2-7, with 7 bases aligning to TRBD1. Germline lookup yields CDR1 SGHRS and CDR2 YFSETQ. After removal of 4 bases from V and 3 bases from J, the junction contained 10 bases not matched to a gene. The CDR3 spans 15 residues. CDR3: CASSRTTGLVYEQYF. DNA of the CDR3: TGCGCCAGCAGCCGAACGACAGGGTTAGTCTACGAGCAGTACTTC.

The J gene is TRBJ2-5, the V gene TRBV19; 8 positions agree with TRBD1. Germline V gives CDR1 LNHDA, CDR2 SQIVND (reference sequence). This CDR3 has 17 residues. With 1 base clipped from V and 4 bases from J, the junction kept 11 bases outside the gene matches. This CDR3 reads CASSIGFQGAERETQYF. The DNA of the CDR3 is TGTGCCAGTAGTATAGGCTTCCAGGGGGCCGAGAGAGAGACCCAGTACTTC. Full variable domain (rest looked up from reference TRBV19 and TRBJ2-5): DGGITQSPKYLFRKEGQNVTLSCEQNLNHDAMYWYRQDPGQGLRLIYYSQIVNDFQKGDIAEGYSVSREKKESFPLTVTSAQKNPTAFYLCASSIGFQGAERETQYFGPGTRLLVL.

The chain uses TRBV11-2 and TRBJ2-1; tentatively, D is TRBD1 (7 bases). The V gene lost 1 base and the J gene lost 4 bases, with 11 bases spanning the gap. The germline CDR1 and CDR2 sequences are SGHAT and FQNNGV. The CDR3 consists of 15 residues. In DNA form, the CDR3 reads TGTGCCAGCAGCTTAGGGCAGGGGGGATACAATGAGCAGTTCTTC. Translated: CASSLGQGGYNEQFF.

The chain joins TRBV30 to TRBJ1-5, with D possibly being TRBD1 (5 bases). The CDR3 length is 13 residues. Germline loops: CDR1 GTSNPN, CDR2 SVGIG (reference sequence). The V end was cut by 7 bases, the J end by 6 bases, with 16 bases between. CDR3 sequence: CASSTQGVQPQHF. The CDR3 nucleotides are TGTGCCTCCTCTACCCAGGGCGTTCAGCCCCAGCATTTT.

This clone has a single count. The rearrangement joins TRBV6-6 to TRBJ1-2; no definite D call. Per the germline V gene, CDR1 is MNHNY and CDR2 is SVGAGI (reference sequence). The CDR3 is 11 residues long. V was pared by 5 bases and J by 8 bases, with 9 bases between. The CDR3 reads CASSHKEGYTF. In DNA form, the CDR3 reads TGTGCCAGCAGTCACAAAGAGGGCTACACCTTC.

This sequence joins TRBV7-8 and TRBJ1-2; the match to TRBD1 covers 10 bases. Germline values: CDR1 SGHVS, CDR2 FQNEAQ. This CDR3 is 16 amino acids long. Unmatched junction bases numbered 10, after V lost 5 bases and J lost 4 bases. The CDR3 sequence is CASSDGQTGGVYGYTF. The CDR3 DNA reads TGTGCCAGCAGCGACGGACAGACAGGGGGCGTCTATGGCTACACCTTC.

The V gene is TRBV11-2, the J gene TRBJ1-2; 8 positions match TRBD1. Germline values: CDR1 SGHAT, CDR2 FQNNGV. This CDR3 has 13 amino acids. J was trimmed by 4 bases and V by 5 bases; bases with no gene match: 3. CDR3 protein: CASSRGQAYGYTF. The CDR3 DNA sequence: TGTGCCAGCAGCAGGGGACAGGCCTATGGCTACACCTTC.

The gene calls are TRBV19 and TRBJ1-2; possible D gene TRBD1, 5 bases. Between the trimmed V and J ends, which lost 5 bases and 3 bases, there was a span of 16 bases. The CDR3 is made up of 15 amino acids. In germline, CDR1 is LNHDA, CDR2 SQIVND (reference sequence). The CDR3 nucleotides are TGTGCCAGTAGTCCGCGGGGGAGAGTGGACTATGGCTACACCTTC. The encoded protein is CASSPRGRVDYGYTF.